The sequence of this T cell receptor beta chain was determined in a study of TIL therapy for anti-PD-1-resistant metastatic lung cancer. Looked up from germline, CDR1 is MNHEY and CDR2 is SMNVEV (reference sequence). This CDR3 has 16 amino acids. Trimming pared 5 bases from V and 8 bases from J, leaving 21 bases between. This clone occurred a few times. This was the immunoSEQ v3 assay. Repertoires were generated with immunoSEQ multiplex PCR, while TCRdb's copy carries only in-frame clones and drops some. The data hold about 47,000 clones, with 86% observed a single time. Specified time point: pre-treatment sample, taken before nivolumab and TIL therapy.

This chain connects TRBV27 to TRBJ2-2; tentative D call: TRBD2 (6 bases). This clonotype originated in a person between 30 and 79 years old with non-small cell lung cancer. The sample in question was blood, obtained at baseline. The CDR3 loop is CASSPTGTEGVGELFF. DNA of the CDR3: TGTGCCAGCAGTCCAACCGGGACGGAGGGAGTTGGGGAGCTGTTTTTT.